The subject of this entry is one T cell receptor (beta chain). Its specificity is not known. Sequenced by immunoSEQ multiplex PCR; TCRdb stores in-frame clones only, minus some. The data contain 90,000 to 130,000 clones, approximately 89% of them seen just once; the ten biggest clones take up about 1.9%. Looked up from germline, CDR1 is MGHDK and CDR2 is SYGVNS. The CDR3 has 14 amino acids. V gave up 5 bases and J gave up 5 bases; unmatched junction bases: 6. This sample was included in a study of cytomegalovirus exposure and HLA in healthy donors. Study results and caveats: The listing of 150 or so TCR beta chains classed them as cytomegalovirus-associated. Specific recognition of CMV antigens was confirmed in vitro for a few chains (all CMV-associated). The classifier reportedly diagnosed cytomegalovirus status with high specificity and sensitivity.

The chain carries TRBV25-1 and TRBJ2-1, with 7 bases lining up with TRBD2. The sequence derives from a woman younger than 30 in good health and CMV-seronegative. Sequencing input: PBMCs. CDR3 residues: CASSLAGQDNEQFF. CDR3 DNA sequence: TGTGCCAGCAGTTTAGCGGGTCAGGACAATGAGCAGTTCTTC.